This T cell receptor (beta chain) was found in a study of response to subunit inactivated influenza vaccine. One entry per CDR3 protein, called by TCRdb with MiXCR from the RT-PCR reads. Of about 570,000 distinct CDR3 sequences in the sample, around 11% were seen once. The table lists this clonotype with a few counts. The same data also contributed to another study, on T cells expressing NK-cell markers. That report adds: 5'RACE template switching with UMIs generated TCR beta cDNA. According to the study, TCR beta repertoires originated from sorted CD3+CD56+NKG2C+, CD3+CD56+NKG2C- and CD3+CD56-NKG2C+ T cells.

The source of this sequence is a man aged 50-60 years who received an inactivated influenza vaccine. Sequences were derived from PBMCs from blood, sampled on the day of vaccination.

The CDR3 loop is CASSEGGRAAQQYF. CDR3 in DNA: TGTGCCAGCAGTGAAGGCGGGAGGGCGGCGCAGCAGTACTTC. The chain carries TRBV6-1 and TRBJ2-7, with 9 bases fitting TRBD2. The CDR3 totals 14 residues. With V trimmed by 1 base and J by 8 bases, 6 bases remained unmatched. Germline CDR1 is MNHNS and CDR2 is SASEGT.